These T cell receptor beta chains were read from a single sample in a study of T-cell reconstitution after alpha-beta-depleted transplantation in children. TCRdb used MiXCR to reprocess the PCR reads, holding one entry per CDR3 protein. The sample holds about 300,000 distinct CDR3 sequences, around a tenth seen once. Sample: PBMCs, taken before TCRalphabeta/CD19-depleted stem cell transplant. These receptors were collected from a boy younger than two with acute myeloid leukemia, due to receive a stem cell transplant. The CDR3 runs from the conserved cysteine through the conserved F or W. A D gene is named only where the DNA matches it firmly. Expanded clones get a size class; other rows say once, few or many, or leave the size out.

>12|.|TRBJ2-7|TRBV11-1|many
TGTGCCAGCAGCTTATTAACAGGCCCTTCGTTCTTC
CASSLLTGPSFF
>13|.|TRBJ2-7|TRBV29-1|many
TGCAGCGTTGATAGCGGATCCGGCTACGAGCAGTACTTC
CSVDSGSGYEQYF
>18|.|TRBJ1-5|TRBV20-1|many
TGCAGTGCTAGAGGTCGGACAGAGAAACATAATAGCAATCAGCCCCAGCATTTT
CSARGRTEKHNSNQPQHF
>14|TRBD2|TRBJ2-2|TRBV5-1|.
TGCGCCAGCAGCTTTCGGGGGGAGACCGGGGAGCTGTTTTTT
CASSFRGETGELFF
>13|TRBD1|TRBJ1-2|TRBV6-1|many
TGTGCCAGCAGCAGGACAGGGGACTATGGCTACACCTTC
CASSRTGDYGYTF
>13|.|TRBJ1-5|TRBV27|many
TGTGCCAGCAGTTTGGCGACCAATCAGCCCCAGCATTTT
CASSLATNQPQHF
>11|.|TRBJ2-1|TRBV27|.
TGTGCCAGCGCCCTTTACAATGAGCAGTTCTTC
CASALYNEQFF
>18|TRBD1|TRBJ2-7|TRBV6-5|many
TGTGCCAGCAGTTGGGGGACAGGGGGCCTAGCGGGCCTCTACGAGCAGTACTTC
CASSWGTGGLAGLYEQYF
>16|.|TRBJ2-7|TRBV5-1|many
TGCGCCAGCAGCCCCCTGGGAGGGGGCAACTCCTACGAGCAGTACTTC
CASSPLGGGNSYEQYF
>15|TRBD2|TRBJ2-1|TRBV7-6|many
TGTGCCAGCAGCCCCACTAGCGGCCATTACAATGAGCAGTTCTTC
CASSPTSGHYNEQFF
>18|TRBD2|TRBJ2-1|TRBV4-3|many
TGCGCCAGCAGCCAAGATGGGGGGGTCCTAGCGGCTGGGAATGAGCAGTTCTTC
CASSQDGGVLAAGNEQFF
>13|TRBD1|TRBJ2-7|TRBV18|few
TGTGCCAGCTCACCGATACAGGGGATCGAGCAGTACTTC
CASSPIQGIEQYF
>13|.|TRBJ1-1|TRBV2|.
TGTGCCAGCAGTGAACGGGGGGACACTGAAGCTTTCTTT
CASSERGDTEAFF
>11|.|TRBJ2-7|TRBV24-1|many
TGTGCCACCAGTGGGGGGTACGAGCAGTACTTC
CATSGGYEQYF
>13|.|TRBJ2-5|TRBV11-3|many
TGTGCCAGCAGCCCCGACACAGGAGAGACCCAGTACTTC
CASSPDTGETQYF
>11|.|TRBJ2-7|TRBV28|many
TGTGCCAGCAGCTTATTCTACGAGCAGTACTTC
CASSLFYEQYF
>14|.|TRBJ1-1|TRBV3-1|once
TGTGCCAGCAGCCAAGAGGGCAGGGTCACTGAAGCTTTCTTT
CASSQEGRVTEAFF
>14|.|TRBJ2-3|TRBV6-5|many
TGTGCCAGCAGTTCCTACGGAGTCACAGATACGCAGTATTTT
CASSSYGVTDTQYF
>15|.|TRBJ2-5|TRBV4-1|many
TGCGCCAGCAGCCCAAGAAGCATTGGGAGGGAGACCCAGTACTTC
CASSPRSIGRETQYF
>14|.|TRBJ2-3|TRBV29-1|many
TGCAGCGTGGCCCTGGCTGGGCGCACAGATACGCAGTATTTT
CSVALAGRTDTQYF
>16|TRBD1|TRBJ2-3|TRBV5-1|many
TGCGCCAGCAGCGTACACAGGGGCGCGGACACAGATACGCAGTATTTT
CASSVHRGADTDTQYF
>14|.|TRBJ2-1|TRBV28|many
TGTGCCAGCAGATCGAGTGGATCCTACAATGAGCAGTTCTTC
CASRSSGSYNEQFF
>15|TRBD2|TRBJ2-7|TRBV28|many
TGTGCCAGCAGTTTACGCGCTAGCGGGAGTCACGAGCAGTACTTC
CASSLRASGSHEQYF
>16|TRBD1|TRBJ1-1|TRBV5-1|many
TGCGCCAGCAGCTTGTCCCCGGGACAGCGAAACACTGAAGCTTTCTTT
CASSLSPGQRNTEAFF
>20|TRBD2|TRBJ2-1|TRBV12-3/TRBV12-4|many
TGTGCCAGCATCCACGAGAGCGGGATGGCCCGGGGTGGGTCCTACAATGAGCAGTTCTTC
CASIHESGMARGGSYNEQFF
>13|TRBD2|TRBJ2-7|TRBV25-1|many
TGTGCCAGCGGGATAGCGGGGACCTACGAGCAGTACTTC
CASGIAGTYEQYF
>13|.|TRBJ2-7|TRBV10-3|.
TGTGCCATCAGTGAGGTCGGCCCATACGAGCAGTACTTC
CAISEVGPYEQYF
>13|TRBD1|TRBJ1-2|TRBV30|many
TGTGCCTGGGACTCCGGACAGGGGGCTGGCTACACCTTC
CAWDSGQGAGYTF